This section outlines one T cell receptor (beta chain) sequence together with its context. This sample is drawn from a study of CD8+CD57+ T cells in acquired aplastic anemia. Turning to the study itself: CD4+ and CD8+ cells, once sorted, gave DNA averaging approximately 3 ug.

The use of genomic DNA as template underpinned the TCR beta VDJ and CDR3 profiling. TCRdb analysed the reads with MiXCR anew, one entry per CDR3 protein. The table lists approximately 270,000 distinct CDR3 sequences, 45% to 65% of them singletons. V lost 7 bases, J lost 4 bases, and 5 bases stayed unmatched. This CDR3 has 13 residues. Germline values: CDR1 SGDLS, CDR2 YYNGEE. The origin of this receptor is a human donor with severe aplastic anemia or a healthy control (not recorded which). The chain couples TRBV9 to TRBJ1-2, with 9 bases identical to TRBD1. Sequenced input: sorted CD4+, CD8+, or CD8+CD57+ T cells (not recorded which) from PBMCs. The CDR3 reads CASGDRGAYGYTF. CDR3 DNA sequence: TGTGCCAGCGGAGACAGGGGGGCCTATGGCTACACCTTC.